Shown below are 12 T cell receptor beta chains from a single sample sequenced in a study of tumor and adjacent non-tumor tissue in lung cancer (dated by TCRdb to the late 2010s). Preparation of the library involved multiplex PCR. The instrument given in TCRdb is Illumina HiSeq 2500. TCRbeta libraries were constructed through three rounds of nested PCR with primers (Table S4) according to protocols adapted from ARM-PCR. TCRdb passed the public sequencing reads through fastp at Q25 and MiXCR, retaining productive beta sequences. Identical CDR3 protein sequences are pooled into one entry, listed with their most common genes and DNA. The sample table contains 100,000 or so distinct CDR3 sequences; only one count was recorded for 50% to 70% of them. The ten largest account for less than 20% of the sample. RNA was isolated from bulk unsorted tissue, and RNA quality was assessed with a NanoDrop ND-1000 and an Agilent 2100. Distant non-tumor tissue taken more than 3 cm from the tumor edge was used as the normal lung sample.

Sequencing was done on a sample of distant non-tumor lung tissue. These receptor sequences come from a man in his thirties or forties with non-small cell lung cancer.

At least ten counts were recorded for this clonotype. The chain links TRBV6-2 or TRBV6-3 to TRBJ2-7; no clear D. CDR1 MNHEY and CDR2 SVGEGT come from the germline V gene. V was pared by 2 bases and J by 4 bases, with 9 bases between. The CDR3 covers 13 residues. CDR3 coding DNA: TGTGCCAGCAGTTACAGGAGCGCGTACGAGCAGTACTTC. Its translation is CASSYRSAYEQYF.

This clonotype was seen a handful of times. A read error is possible here, since a much larger clone lies one base away. The chain combines TRBV4-1 with TRBJ2-1, with 11 positions matching TRBD1. Trimming cost V 4 bases and J 7 bases; bases outside gene matches: 6. CDR1 is MGHRA and CDR2 is YSYEKL in the germline V gene. The CDR3 covers 15 residues. The CDR3 protein is CASSPGQGVVNEQFF. Written as DNA, the CDR3 is TGCGCCAGCAGCCCGGGACAGGGGGTCGTGAATGAGCAGTTCTTC.

In nucleotides, the CDR3 is TGTGCCAGCAGCTTGGGACCGGGGAGGGGATACGAGCAGTACTTC. It codes for CASSLGPGRGYEQYF. The chain combines TRBV11-2 with TRBJ2-7; 7 positions agree with TRBD2. The length of the CDR3 is 15 residues. The germline CDR1 and CDR2 sequences are SGHAT and FQNNGV. V shed 3 bases and J 4 bases; nucleotides not matched to a gene: 9.

As regards this clonotype: Germline and junction disagree at one end, which may indicate a read error. The chain links TRBV20-1 to TRBJ1-1, with D tentatively TRBD1 (6 bases). The CDR3 is 12 amino acids. Looked up from germline, CDR1 is DFQATT and CDR2 is SNEGSKA (reference sequence). The CDR3: CSASSDRSEALF. In DNA form, the CDR3 reads TGCAGTGCTTCCTCGGACAGAAGTGAAGCTTTGTTT.

This clonotype was seen many times. The chain joins TRBV4-1 to TRBJ1-1; D uncertain. The CDR3 runs to 14 residues. Trimming stripped 0 bases from V and 7 bases from J, with 12 bases between. CDR1 is MGHRA, CDR2 YSYEKL, per germline. Here the CDR3 reads CASSQDPGRDEAFF. CDR3 DNA: TGCGCCAGCAGCCAAGATCCAGGACGGGATGAAGCTTTCTTT.

As regards this clonotype: The CDR3 does not close with the conserved phenylalanine or tryptophan, likely indicating a read error. The V gene is TRBV29-1, the J gene TRBJ1-2; D is uncertain. The CDR3 loop spans 15 amino acids. Germline CDR1 is SQVTM and CDR2 is ANQGSEA. CDR3 in amino acids: CSVENNEGANYGYTL. The CDR3 DNA is TGCAGCGTTGAAAACAACGAGGGAGCTAACTATGGTTACACCTTA.

Comment on this clonotype: A single base separates this from a much larger clone, so it may be a read error. The rearrangement joins TRBV5-5 to TRBJ1-5; no reliable D call. The CDR3 contains 14 residues. The V gene lost 4 bases and the J gene lost 0 bases, with 8 bases spanning the gap. The germline V gene has CDR1 SGHKS and CDR2 YYEKEE (reference sequence). The DNA of the CDR3 is TGTGCCAGCAGCGCGGACCATAGCAATCAGCCCCAGCATTTT. Encoded protein: CASSADHSNQPQHF.

Notes on this clonotype: A much larger clone is a single base away; this may be a read error. The chain is built from TRBV29-1 and TRBJ1-2; D gene ambiguous. The CDR3 length is 12 residues. V shed 3 bases and J shed 7 bases, with 12 bases lying between them. CDR1 is SQVTM, CDR2 ANQGSEA, per germline. Here the CDR3 DNA reads TGCAGCGTTGACTTAAGGGTATCTGGCTACACCTTC. Translation: CSVDLRVSGYTF. Combining the CDR3 with reference TRBV29-1 and TRBJ1-2 gives the whole variable domain SAVISQKPSRDICQRGTSLTIQCQVDSQVTMMFWYRQQPGQSLTLIATANQGSEATYESGFVIDKFPISRPNLTFSTLTVSNMSPEDSSIYLCSVDLRVSGYTFGSGTRLTVV.

Notes on this clonotype: A much bigger clone sits one base away, suggesting this may be a read error. This chain joins TRBV6-5 and TRBJ2-7, with 10 bases aligning to TRBD1. The CDR3 totals 13 residues. Germline CDR1 reads MNHEY; CDR2 reads SVGAGI. The CDR3 reads CASSGTGAYEQCF. CDR3 nucleotide sequence: TGTGCCAGCAGTGGGACAGGGGCTTACGAGCAGTGCTTC.

Points on this clonotype: A much larger clone lies a single base off, so this may be a read error. V and J are TRBV28 and TRBJ2-5; D might be TRBD1 (6 bases). V lost 4 bases to trimming and J lost 5 bases, with 14 bases between them. The CDR3 runs to 14 residues. CDR1 and CDR2 from the germline V gene are MDHEN and SYDVKM. CDR3 sequence reads: CASSSGTRGETQYF. The CDR3 DNA follows: TGTGCCAGCAGTTCGGGGACACGGGGCGAGACCCAGTACTTC.

Details on this clonotype: One junction end disagrees with the germline gene, perhaps due to a read error. V is TRBV20-1 and J is TRBJ2-5, with D unclear. CDR3 length: 16 amino acids. CDR1 DFQATT and CDR2 SNEGSKA come from the germline V gene (reference sequence). The CDR3 here is CSARELKRVAQETLYF. Here the CDR3 DNA reads TGCAGTGCTAGAGAACTAAAGCGAGTCGCCCAAGAGACCCTGTACTTC.

About this clonotype itself: One junction end does not reproduce the germline sequence, and a read error may be involved. The J gene is TRBJ2-1, the V gene TRBV4-1, with 9 bases identical to TRBD1. This CDR3 contains 15 residues. Germline V gives CDR1 MGHRA, CDR2 YSYEKL. The CDR3 spells CASSPGQGPYNVQFF. CDR3 bases: TGCGCCAGCAGCCCGGGACAGGGCCCGTACAATGTGCAGTTCTTC.